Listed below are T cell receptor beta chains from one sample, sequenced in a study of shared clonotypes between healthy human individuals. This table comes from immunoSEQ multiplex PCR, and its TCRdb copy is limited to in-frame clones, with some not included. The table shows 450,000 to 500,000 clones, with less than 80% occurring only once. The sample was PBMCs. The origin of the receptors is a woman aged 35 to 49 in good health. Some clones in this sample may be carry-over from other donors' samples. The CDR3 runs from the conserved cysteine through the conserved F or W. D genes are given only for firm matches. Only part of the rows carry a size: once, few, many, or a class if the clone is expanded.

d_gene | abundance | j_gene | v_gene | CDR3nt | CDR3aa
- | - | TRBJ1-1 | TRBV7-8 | TGTGCCAGCAGCTTAGGGGGCAGGGGTGCTTTCTTT | CASSLGGRGAFF
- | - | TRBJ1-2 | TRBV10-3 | TGTGCCATTGGGGACGAGCGATACGGCTACACCTTC | CAIGDERYGYTF
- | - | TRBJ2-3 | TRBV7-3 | TGTGCCAGCAGCCTAAGAGGGGGGGGCACAGATACGCAGTATTTT | CASSLRGGGTDTQYF
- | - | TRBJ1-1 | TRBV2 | TGTGCCAGCAGTGAATGGAGGGTTGAAGCTTTCTTT | CASSEWRVEAFF
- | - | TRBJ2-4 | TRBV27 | TGTGCCAGCAGTTTACAAGGCCAGGGGTATTCAAACATTCAGTACTTC | CASSLQGQGYSNIQYF
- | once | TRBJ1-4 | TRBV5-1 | TGCGCCAGCAGCCCTCGGTCAGCTGAAAAACTGTTTTTT | CASSPRSAEKLFF
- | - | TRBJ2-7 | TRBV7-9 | TGTGCCAGCAGCTTAGCAACTAGCCCACACGAGCAGTACTTC | CASSLATSPHEQYF
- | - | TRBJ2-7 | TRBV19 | TGTGCCAGTAGTTCCCACGGCAGGGGAACGGACGGACTACAGTACTTC | CASSSHGRGTDGLQYF
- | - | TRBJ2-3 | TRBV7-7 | TGTGCCAGCAGCTTCGGACCGTTCGGCACAGATACGCAGTATTTT | CASSFGPFGTDTQYF
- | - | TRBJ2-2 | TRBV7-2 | TGTGCCAGCAGCTTAGCGAGTAGCTCGGTCGGGGAGCTGTTTTTT | CASSLASSSVGELFF
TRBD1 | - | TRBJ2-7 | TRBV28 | TGTGCCAGCAACACTATAGGGGGCCCTACCTACGAGCAGTACTTC | CASNTIGGPTYEQYF
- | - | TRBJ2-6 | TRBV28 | TGTGCCAGCAGTCACGCGACAGTTGGGGCCAACGTCCTGACTTTC | CASSHATVGANVLTF
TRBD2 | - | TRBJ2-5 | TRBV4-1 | TGCGCCAGCAGCCAAGATCGCGCCAGCGGGGAAGAGACCCAGTACTTC | CASSQDRASGEETQYF
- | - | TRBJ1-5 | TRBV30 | TGTGCCTGGAGTGTGGAGGGGGTTCAGCCCCAGCATTTT | CAWSVEGVQPQHF
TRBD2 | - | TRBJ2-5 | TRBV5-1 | TGCGCCAGCAGCTTTAGTACTAGCGGGAACCAAGAGACCCAGTACTTC | CASSFSTSGNQETQYF
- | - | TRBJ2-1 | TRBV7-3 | TGTGCCAGCAGCTTAAACCGGAACAATGAGCAGTTCTTC | CASSLNRNNEQFF
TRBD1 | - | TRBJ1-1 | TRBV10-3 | TGTGCCATCAGTGACACCGGGACAGGGCTCACTGAAGCTTTCTTT | CAISDTGTGLTEAFF
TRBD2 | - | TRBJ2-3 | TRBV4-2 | TGTGCCAGCAGCCAAGAGGACCTTCTCTTTCGCCGGCGGGAGGGCACAGATACGCAGTATTTT | CASSQEDLLFRRREGTDTQYF
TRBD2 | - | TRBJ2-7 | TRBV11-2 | TGTGCCAGCAGCCGACTCTCAGCGGGAGGCGAGCAGTACTTC | CASSRLSAGGEQYF
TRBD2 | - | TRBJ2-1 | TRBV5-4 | TGTGCCAGCAGCTCAAAGCGGGAGGGCTACAATGAGCAGTTCTTC | CASSSKREGYNEQFF
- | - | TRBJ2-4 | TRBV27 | TGTGCCAGCAGTTTAGAAGGGAATTTTTGTGGTTCCCTAGCCAAAAACATTCAGTACTTC | CASSLEGNFCGSLAKNIQYF
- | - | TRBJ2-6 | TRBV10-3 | TGTGCATCAGGGGGGGGGCCCGGTGGTGGCTCTGGGGCCAACGTCCTGACTTTC | CASGGGPGGGSGANVLTF
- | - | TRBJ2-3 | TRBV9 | TGTGCCAGCAGCGCGGGGGGCCCAGATACGCAGTATTTT | CASSAGGPDTQYF
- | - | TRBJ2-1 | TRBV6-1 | TGTGCCAACCCTGGGATAGTCTACAATGAGCAGTTCTTC | CANPGIVYNEQFF
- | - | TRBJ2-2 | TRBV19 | TGTGCCAGTACAGGGTGGATCACCGGGGAGCTGTTTTTT | CASTGWITGELFF
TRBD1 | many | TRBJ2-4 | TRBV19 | TGTGCCAGTAGTATACTCAACCTAGGACAGGGCGCGGGAAACATTCAGTACTTC | CASSILNLGQGAGNIQYF
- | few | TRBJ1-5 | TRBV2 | TGTGCCAGCAGTGTCAACGAGGGAAATCAGCCCCAGCATTTT | CASSVNEGNQPQHF
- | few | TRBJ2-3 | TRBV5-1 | TGCGCCAGCAGCTTGATCATGCCAGCTCCGGGTCGGTCAGATACGCAGTATTTT | CASSLIMPAPGRSDTQYF
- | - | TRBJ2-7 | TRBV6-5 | TGTGCCAGCAGCAAGGAGACCAACCCCTCCTACGAGCAGTACTTC | CASSKETNPSYEQYF
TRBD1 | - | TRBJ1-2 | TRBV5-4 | TGTGCCAGCAGCTTCAGACAGGGTGACGGCTACACCTTC | CASSFRQGDGYTF
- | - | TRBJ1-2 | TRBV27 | TGTGCCAGCAGTCCCTCAGTGGGGCCAGGGGGCTACACCTTC | CASSPSVGPGGYTF
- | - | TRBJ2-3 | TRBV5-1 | TGCGCCAGCAGCTTGGCCGGGATGCGGGGTTTCGATACGCAGTATTTT | CASSLAGMRGFDTQYF
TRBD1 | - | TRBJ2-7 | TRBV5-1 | TGCGCCAGCAGGGGACAGGGGCTTTCCTACGAGCAGTACTTC | CASRGQGLSYEQYF
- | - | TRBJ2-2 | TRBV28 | TGTGCCAGCAGTTTTAGCGTTAACACCGGGGAGCTGTTTTTT | CASSFSVNTGELFF
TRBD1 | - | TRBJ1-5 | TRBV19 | TGTGCCAGTAGTATGGACGGACAGGGGGCTCAGCCCCAGCATTTT | CASSMDGQGAQPQHF
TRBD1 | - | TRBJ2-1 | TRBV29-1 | TGCAGCGTCCAGGGACAGGAGGAAGGGGGGTACAATGAGCAGTTCTTC | CSVQGQEEGGYNEQFF
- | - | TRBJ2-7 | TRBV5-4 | TGTGCCAGTGGAAGAACTAGCAGCTCCTACGAGCAGTACTTC | CASGRTSSSYEQYF
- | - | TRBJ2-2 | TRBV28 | TGTGCCAGCACCGCGAAAACAGGATTCACCGGGGAGCTGTTTTTT | CASTAKTGFTGELFF
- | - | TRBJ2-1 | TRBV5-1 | TGCGCCAGCAGCTCTGGACTAACGGGATACAATGAGCAGTTCTTC | CASSSGLTGYNEQFF
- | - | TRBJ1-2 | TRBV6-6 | TGTGCCAGCAGTTGGGAGACGGGTGGCTACACCTTC | CASSWETGGYTF
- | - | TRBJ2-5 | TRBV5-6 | TGTGCCAGCAGCCGTTCAGGGGTGGAGACCCAGTACTTC | CASSRSGVETQYF
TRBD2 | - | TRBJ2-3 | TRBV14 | TGTGCCAGCAGCCCCATTGGACCGGGACTACCAGATACGCAGTATTTT | CASSPIGPGLPDTQYF